This TCR beta chain stems from a study of T cell changes during pregnancy in multiple sclerosis. Sequenced by immunoSEQ multiplex PCR; TCRdb stores in-frame clones only, minus some. The table lists just over 35,000 clones, 93% of them singletons. Germline V gives CDR1 SGHRS, CDR2 YFSETQ. This CDR3 contains 15 residues. V was clipped by 6 bases and J by 2 bases; unmatched bases: 6. This sequence joins TRBV5-1 and TRBJ2-5, with 11 positions matching TRBD2. The material sequenced was CD4+ T cells from peripheral blood mononuclear cells, taken in the first trimester of pregnancy. The sequence was obtained from a female donor with multiple sclerosis, enrolled in a pregnancy study. The CDR3 loop reads CASTSSGGTQETQYF. In nucleotides, the CDR3 is TGCGCCAGCACCTCTAGCGGGGGGACGCAAGAGACCCAGTACTTC.